This T cell receptor (beta chain) comes out of a study of CD8+CD57+ T cells in acquired aplastic anemia. Study-level background: An average of roughly 3 ug of DNA was obtained from sorted CD4+ and CD8+ cells. CD4+ cell libraries from healthy donors averaged about 10.8 million reads.

As regards this clonotype: Its antigen is unknown. The conserved phenylalanine or tryptophan normally closing the CDR3 is absent here, so this likely arose from a read error. It is unclear where the CDR3 begins or ends on the DNA, so no DNA is shown, and the CDR3 is as TCRdb lists it.

Germline CDR1 reads SNHLY; CDR2 reads FYNNEI. The CDR3 is made up of 14 amino acids, end residues included. The study, taken as a whole, reports: There were 25 to 35 CD8+ CDR3 sequences that occurred in both patients and controls. With respect to CD8+ Simpson's diversity, patients and controls did not differ significantly.

Genomic DNA provided the template from which TCR beta VDJ and CDR3 profiles were obtained. TCRdb redid the calling of the reads with MiXCR, one entry per CDR3 protein. The sample has hundreds of thousands of distinct CDR3 sequences; roughly 68% are singletons. The chain uses TRBV2 and TRBJ1-2. This receptor was taken from a human donor in good health, serving as a control. Specimen: sorted CD4+, CD8+, or CD8+CD57+ T cells (not recorded which) from PBMCs. CDR3 sequence reads: CASSLAVAVGSYPY.